This T cell receptor (beta chain) was captured in a study of blood T cells in healthy people across ages. Study background: Per two T cells, template switching captured roughly one barcoded beta molecule. Study outcomes and limitations: Estimates of total diversity, which came from one million sequenced T cells, were considered to be underestimates. Strongly correlated with naive T cell percentage was TCR beta diversity. PBMCs left unsorted prevented a conclusive naive versus antigen-experienced comparison.

The CDR3 extends over 16 amino acids. CDR1 is SGHTA and CDR2 is FQGNSA in the germline V gene. The V end lost 4 bases, the J end lost 0 bases, and 15 bases lay between the germline ends. With a J-beta primer mix and a sample-barcoded 5' primer, a second PCR ran 7 to 11 cycles. MiXCR, run by TCRdb on the 5' RACE reads, gives a single entry per CDR3 protein. The profile shows approximately 1.5 million distinct CDR3 sequences, 42% of them singletons. This clonotype was seen a few times. Its specificity is unknown. The TCR was taken from a woman aged 18-29 years in good health. The rearrangement joins TRBV7-2 to TRBJ2-5; the D is unclear. Source material: blood. DNA of the CDR3: TGTGCCAGCAGCTCGACACGGAGCCTTCACCAAGAGACCCAGTACTTC. Translation: CASSSTRSLHQETQYF.